This TCR beta chain was obtained from a study of early T cells in non-severe SARS-CoV-2 infection. Looking at the study overall: Unsorted whole blood bulk RNA was sequenced, with unpaired chains.

Individually, cDNA molecules had unique molecular identifiers attached to them. TCRdb recomputed calls from the 5' RACE reads with MiXCR, one row per CDR3 protein. The sample includes some 22,000 distinct CDR3 sequences, roughly 5.3% of them seen just once. Germline CDR1 LNHDA, CDR2 SQIVND (reference sequence). CDR3 length: 16 residues. V shed 11 bases, J shed 0 bases, and the junction held 10 bases outside the gene matches. This clonotype was counted ten times or more. V and J are TRBV19 and TRBJ2-2, with 9 bases matching TRBD1. This sequence was found in an adult who was a healthcare worker with PCR-confirmed SARS-CoV-2 infection or an uninfected control (not recorded which). The sample was whole blood. CDR3 nucleotides: TGTGCCGTGCCGGGACAGGGTTACGCGAACACCGGGGAGCTGTTTTTT. Translation: CAVPGQGYANTGELFF.